The rows below give T cell receptor beta chains drawn from one sample of a study of blood T cell repertoires in COVID-19. Libraries were prepared by immunoSEQ multiplex PCR; TCRdb keeps only in-frame clonotypes and omits some of them. The data contain some 330,000 clones, roughly 88% of them singletons. Source material: PBMCs or T cells enriched from blood (not recorded which). These receptors were obtained from a man younger than 45 who had recovered from COVID-19. CDR3s include the opening cysteine and the closing phenylalanine or tryptophan. A D gene is named only where the DNA matches it firmly. Rows may omit the clone size; those that give it use once, few, many or a size class.

15	once	TRBD2	TRBJ2-7	TRBV5-1	TGCGCCAGCAGCTTGGCGGCTAGCGGGGCCTACGAGCAGTACTTC	CASSLAASGAYEQYF
16	NA	NA	TRBJ1-2	TRBV3-1/TRBV3-2	TGTGCCAGCAGCCAATTTGGGGGGTTAGCTAACTATGGCTACACCTTC	CASSQFGGLANYGYTF
16	NA	TRBD1	TRBJ1-5	TRBV7-9	TGTGCCAGCAGCACCGGACAGGGTTGGGACAATCAGCCCCAGCATTTT	CASSTGQGWDNQPQHF
14	NA	NA	TRBJ1-4	TRBV5-1	TGCGCCAGCAGCATGGAAGGGGTTAATGAAAAACTGTTTTTT	CASSMEGVNEKLFF
15	NA	TRBD2	TRBJ2-7	TRBV5-8	TGTGCCAGCAGCGCTGGACTAGCGGGATCCTACGAGCAGTACTTC	CASSAGLAGSYEQYF
14	NA	NA	TRBJ1-4	TRBV24-1	TGTGCCACCAGTGACAACCAAGAACTTGAAAAACTGTTTTTT	CATSDNQELEKLFF
13	NA	NA	TRBJ2-5	TRBV5-4	TGTGCCAGCAGCTTGGTAGCGGAAGAGACCCAGTACTTC	CASSLVAEETQYF
15	NA	NA	TRBJ1-1	TRBV27	TGTGCCAGCAGTTCCTCTCTGGCCAGGGCCACTGAAGCTTTCTTT	CASSSSLARATEAFF
15	NA	NA	TRBJ2-7	TRBV7-9	TGTGCCAGCAGCTTATTGGGGGGAGCCTTGTACGAGCAGTACTTC	CASSLLGGALYEQYF
17	once	TRBD1	TRBJ1-2	TRBV10-2	TGCGCCAGCAGTGAGTCGCGAATAGGGGACAGGGCCTATGGCTACACCTTC	CASSESRIGDRAYGYTF
16	NA	NA	TRBJ1-3	TRBV6-8	TGTGCCAGCAGTTACGACAGATACCTCTCTGGAAACACCATATATTTT	CASSYDRYLSGNTIYF
17	NA	NA	TRBJ1-4	TRBV19	TGTGCCAGTAGTTCACTCAACTTACTACCAACTAATGAAAAACTGTTTTTT	CASSSLNLLPTNEKLFF
13	NA	TRBD1	TRBJ2-2	TRBV6-5	TGTGCCACCCGGACAGGGAACACCGGGGAGCTGTTTTTT	CATRTGNTGELFF
13	NA	NA	TRBJ1-1	TRBV28	TGTGCCAGCAGTTTGGGCTGGGGAGCTGAAGCTTTCTTT	CASSLGWGAEAFF
19	NA	TRBD1	TRBJ1-6	TRBV5-1	TGCGCCAGCAGCTTGGGCCGGGACAGGGGGCCCTCCTATAATTCACCCCTCCACTTT	CASSLGRDRGPSYNSPLHF
14	NA	NA	TRBJ1-4	TRBV5-1	TGCGCCAGCAGCCCCGGACAGCCGAATGAAAAACTGTTTTTT	CASSPGQPNEKLFF
15	NA	TRBD1	TRBJ1-2	TRBV24-1	TGTGCCACCAGTGATTACAGGGGGCCCAACTATGGCTACACCTTC	CATSDYRGPNYGYTF
17	NA	NA	TRBJ2-1	TRBV9	TGTGCCAGCAGCGTAGGGGCATCGGGGGACGGCTACAATGAGCAGTTCTTC	CASSVGASGDGYNEQFF
17	NA	TRBD1	TRBJ2-3	TRBV6-1	TGTGCCAGCAGTGAAGCAGGGGGCGTGGGGCCCACAGATACGCAGTATTTT	CASSEAGGVGPTDTQYF
16	once	NA	TRBJ1-6	TRBV4-1	TGCGCCAGCAGCCAAGATGGTGGGGGCGCGGGTTCACCCCTCCACTTT	CASSQDGGGAGSPLHF
14	NA	TRBD1	TRBJ1-4	TRBV28	TGTGCCAGCAGTTCACAGGGGGCGGATGAAAAACTGTTTTTT	CASSSQGADEKLFF
15	NA	NA	TRBJ2-2	TRBV6-5	TGTGCCAGCAGTTACTCGAGGCAGGGGACCGGGGAGCTGTTTTTT	CASSYSRQGTGELFF
14	NA	TRBD1	TRBJ2-1	TRBV10-1	TGCGCCAGCAGCACCGGACAGGACTACAATGAGCAGTTCTTC	CASSTGQDYNEQFF
13	NA	TRBD1	TRBJ2-7	TRBV6-5	TGTGCCAGCACCAGGACAGGCTCCTACGAGCAGTACTTC	CASTRTGSYEQYF
14	NA	NA	TRBJ2-5	TRBV25-1	TGTGCCAGCAGTGATTTCGCAGGCCAAGAGACCCAGTACTTC	CASSDFAGQETQYF
16	NA	NA	TRBJ2-4	TRBV30	TGTGCCTGGAGTGGACAGACCTTTCTAGCCAAAAACATTCAGTACTTC	CAWSGQTFLAKNIQYF
14	once	NA	TRBJ1-1	TRBV6-5	TGTGCCAGCACTGTGCATAGACAGAACACTGAAGCTTTCTTT	CASTVHRQNTEAFF
16	NA	TRBD2	TRBJ2-1	TRBV7-8	TGTGCCAGCAGCTTAGCGGGGGGGAATGTGGGCAATGAGCAGTTCTTC	CASSLAGGNVGNEQFF
14	NA	NA	TRBJ2-3	TRBV18	TGTGCCAGCTCCCCCACGAGGGTCACAGATACGCAGTATTTT	CASSPTRVTDTQYF
14	NA	TRBD2	TRBJ2-3	TRBV29-1	TGCAGCGTAGGGACTAGCGGGGGAACAGATACGCAGTATTTT	CSVGTSGGTDTQYF
11	NA	NA	TRBJ1-4	TRBV20-1	TGCAGTGCTACCCACCAGGGGAGGGTGTTTTTT	CSATHQGRVFF
14	NA	TRBD1	TRBJ2-4	TRBV14	TGTGCCAGCAGCCTACAGGGGTGGGGAAACATTCAGTACTTC	CASSLQGWGNIQYF
16	NA	NA	TRBJ1-1	TRBV27	TGTGCCAGCAGTTTATTGAGGGCCGCTACTCCCACTGAAGCTTTCTTT	CASSLLRAATPTEAFF
17	NA	TRBD1	TRBJ2-2	TRBV27	TGTGCCAGCAGCCTACTTTTGGGACAGGGGGCATCCGGGGAGCTGTTTTTT	CASSLLLGQGASGELFF
13	NA	TRBD1	TRBJ1-1	TRBV19	TGTGCCAGCAAGGGACAGGGGGGCACTGAAGCTTTCTTT	CASKGQGGTEAFF
13	NA	NA	TRBJ2-5	TRBV5-1	TGCGCCAGCAGCTTGGCGAACGGGGAGACCCAGTACTTC	CASSLANGETQYF
14	NA	NA	TRBJ2-7	TRBV11-3	TGTGCCAGCAGCTTAGTTGGCAGCTCCTACGAGCAGTACTTC	CASSLVGSSYEQYF
15	NA	TRBD1	TRBJ1-1	TRBV9	TGTGCCAGCATCCCAGACGGCAGGGGGCCCACTGAAGCTTTCTTT	CASIPDGRGPTEAFF
17	NA	TRBD1	TRBJ2-1	TRBV5-1	TGCGCCAGCAGCTCACAACCGGGACAGGGGCAATACAATGAGCAGTTCTTC	CASSSQPGQGQYNEQFF
15	NA	NA	TRBJ2-1	TRBV14	TGTGCCAGCAGCCACCGGGACTTCCCCTACAATGAGCAGTTCTTC	CASSHRDFPYNEQFF
11	NA	NA	TRBJ2-7	TRBV12-3/TRBV12-4	TGTGCCAGCAGTTCAACCTACGAGCAGTACTTC	CASSSTYEQYF
11	once	NA	TRBJ2-5	TRBV10-2	TGCGCCAGCAGTCGCGCGGAGACCCAGTACTTC	CASSRAETQYF
15	NA	NA	TRBJ2-1	TRBV29-1	TGCAGCGTTGTGTTGGCGGGTAAATCCTACAATGAGCAGTTCTTC	CSVVLAGKSYNEQFF
13	NA	NA	TRBJ1-6	TRBV2	TGTGCCAGCAGTGAACTACTCTATTCACCCCTCCACTTT	CASSELLYSPLHF
13	once	NA	TRBJ1-5	TRBV4-2	TGTGCCAGCAGCCAAGCCGAGGGCCGGCCCCAGCATTTT	CASSQAEGRPQHF
15	NA	NA	TRBJ2-3	TRBV11-3	TGTGCCAGCAGCCACGGAGGGGCGAGCACAGATACGCAGTATTTT	CASSHGGASTDTQYF
16	NA	TRBD1	TRBJ2-7	TRBV7-2	TGTGCCAGCAGCCAAATCATTTCGGGACAGGGTGGGGAGCAGTACTTC	CASSQIISGQGGEQYF
15	NA	NA	TRBJ1-1	TRBV27	TGTGCCAGCACAACTTACAGAGGGGGGAACACTGAAGCTTTCTTT	CASTTYRGGNTEAFF
14	NA	NA	TRBJ2-3	TRBV5-1	TGCGCCAGCAGCCTTTTTTCTAGCACAGATACGCAGTATTTT	CASSLFSSTDTQYF